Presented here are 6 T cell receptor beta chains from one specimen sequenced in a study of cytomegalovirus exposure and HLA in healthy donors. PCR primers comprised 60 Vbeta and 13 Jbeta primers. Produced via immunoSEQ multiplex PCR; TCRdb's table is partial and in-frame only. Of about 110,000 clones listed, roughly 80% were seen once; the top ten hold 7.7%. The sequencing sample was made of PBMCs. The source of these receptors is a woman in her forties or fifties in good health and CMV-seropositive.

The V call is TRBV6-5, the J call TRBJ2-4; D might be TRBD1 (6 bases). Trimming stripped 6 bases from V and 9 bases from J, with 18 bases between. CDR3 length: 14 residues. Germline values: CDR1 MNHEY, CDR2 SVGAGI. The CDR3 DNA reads TGTGCCAGCAGCCAAACAGGGCCACGCGGCATTCAGTACTTC. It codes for CASSQTGPRGIQYF.

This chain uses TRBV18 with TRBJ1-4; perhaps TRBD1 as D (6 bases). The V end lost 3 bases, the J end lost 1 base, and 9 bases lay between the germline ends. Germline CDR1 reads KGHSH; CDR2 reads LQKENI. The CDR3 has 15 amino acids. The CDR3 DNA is TGTGCCAGCTCACCCAGGGGACGAACTAATGAAAAACTGTTTTTT. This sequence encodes CASSPRGRTNEKLFF. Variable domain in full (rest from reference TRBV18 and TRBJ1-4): NAGVMQNPRHLVRRRGQEARLRCSPMKGHSHVYWYRQLPEEGLKFMVYLQKENIIDESGMPKERFSAEFPKEGPSILRIQQVVRGDSAAYFCASSPRGRTNEKLFFGSGTQLSVL.

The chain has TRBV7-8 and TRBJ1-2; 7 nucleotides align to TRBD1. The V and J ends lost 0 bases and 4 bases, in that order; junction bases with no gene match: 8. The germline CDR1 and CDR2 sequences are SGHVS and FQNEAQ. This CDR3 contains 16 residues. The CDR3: CASSLATGVVGYGYTF. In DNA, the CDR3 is TGTGCCAGCAGCTTAGCAACAGGGGTAGTGGGCTATGGCTACACCTTC.

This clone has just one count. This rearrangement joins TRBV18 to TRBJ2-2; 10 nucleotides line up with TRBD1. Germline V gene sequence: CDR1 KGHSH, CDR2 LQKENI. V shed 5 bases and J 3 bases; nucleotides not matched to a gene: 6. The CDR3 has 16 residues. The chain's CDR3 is CASSSRQGADTGELFF. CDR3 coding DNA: TGTGCCAGCTCATCACGACAGGGGGCTGACACCGGGGAGCTGTTTTTT. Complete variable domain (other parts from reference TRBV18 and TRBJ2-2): NAGVMQNPRHLVRRRGQEARLRCSPMKGHSHVYWYRQLPEEGLKFMVYLQKENIIDESGMPKERFSAEFPKEGPSILRIQQVVRGDSAAYFCASSSRQGADTGELFFGEGSRLTVL.

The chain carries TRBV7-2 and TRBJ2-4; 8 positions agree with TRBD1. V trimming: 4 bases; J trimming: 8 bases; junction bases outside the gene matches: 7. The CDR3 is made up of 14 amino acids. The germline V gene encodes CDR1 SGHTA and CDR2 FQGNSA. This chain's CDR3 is CASSSQGVADIQYF. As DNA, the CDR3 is TGTGCCAGCAGCTCACAGGGGGTGGCGGACATTCAGTACTTC.

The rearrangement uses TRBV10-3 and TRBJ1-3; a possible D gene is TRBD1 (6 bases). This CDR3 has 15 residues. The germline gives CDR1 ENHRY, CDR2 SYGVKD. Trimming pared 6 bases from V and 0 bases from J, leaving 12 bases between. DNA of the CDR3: TGTGCCATCAGCCTTGGACAGATCTCTGGAAACACCATATATTTT. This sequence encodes CAISLGQISGNTIYF.